The rows below give T cell receptor beta chains drawn from one sample of a study of blood T cells in healthy people across ages. TCRdb analysed the 5' RACE reads with MiXCR anew, one entry per CDR3 protein. Of 650,000 to 900,000 distinct CDR3 sequences detected, around 62% appear once; the ten largest clones hold roughly a quarter. Sequenced material: blood. These TCRs come from a man aged 25-40 years in good health. Both conserved end residues are part of each CDR3. D genes are given only for firm matches. The size field is filled for only some rows; it gives once, few, many or a size class.

d_gene	v_gene	abundance	j_gene	CDR3nt	CDR3aa
NA	TRBV20-1	NA	TRBJ1-6	TGCAGTGCTCCAGATTATAATTCACCCCTCCACTTT	CSAPDYNSPLHF
TRBD2	TRBV28	NA	TRBJ2-3	TGTGCCAGCACTCTGGGACTAGCGGGGGCAGATACGCAGTATTTT	CASTLGLAGADTQYF
NA	TRBV7-2	NA	TRBJ2-3	TGTGCCAGCATAACTGGACTATCCACAGATACGCAGTATTTT	CASITGLSTDTQYF
TRBD2	TRBV14	NA	TRBJ2-5	TGTGCCAGCAGCCAAGGGACTAGCGGGTATTGGGAGCAGTACTTC	CASSQGTSGYWEQYF
NA	TRBV11-2	NA	TRBJ2-4	TGTGCCAGCAGTCAACCCCGGGATACCAAAAACATTCAGTACTTC	CASSQPRDTKNIQYF
NA	TRBV25-1	NA	TRBJ1-2	NA	CASFGPGQGGSDYGYTF
NA	TRBV20-1	NA	TRBJ2-3	TGCAGTGTCCAGAATGAGGGGGATACGCAGTATTTT	CSVQNEGDTQYF
TRBD1	TRBV11-1	NA	TRBJ1-2	TGTGCCAGCAGCCGAGGGGGGATTACAGGGGACAACTATGGCTACACCTTC	CASSRGGITGDNYGYTF
TRBD2	TRBV6-5	NA	TRBJ2-7	TGTGCCAGCAGTCCGGGACTAGCGGGGGACGAGCAGTACTTC	CASSPGLAGDEQYF
NA	TRBV7-2	NA	TRBJ1-5	TGTGCCAGCAGCGTAGCGCAGGGGTCTCAGCCCCAGCATTTT	CASSVAQGSQPQHF
TRBD2	TRBV2	NA	TRBJ2-7	TGTGCCAGCGTTAGCGGGGGCACCTACGAGCAGTACTTC	CASVSGGTYEQYF
TRBD1	TRBV7-2	few	TRBJ2-1	TGTGCCAGCAGCTCGACAGGGTGGGACGGGGCGGAGCAGTTCTTC	CASSSTGWDGAEQFF
TRBD1	TRBV20-1	NA	TRBJ2-7	TGCAGTGCTAACGGGGACAGCACATCCTACGAGCAGTACTTC	CSANGDSTSYEQYF
NA	TRBV7-9	NA	TRBJ2-7	TGTGCCAGCAGCTCCCATGAGGGCTTCGGATACGAGCAGTACTTC	CASSSHEGFGYEQYF
TRBD1	TRBV2	once	TRBJ1-1	TGTGCCAGCGTCCATGGACAGGCAGGCACTGAAGCTTTCTTT	CASVHGQAGTEAFF
TRBD2	TRBV15	NA	TRBJ2-1	TGTGCCACCAGCAGAGATAGGGGCCTAGCGGCTGAGCAGTTCTTC	CATSRDRGLAAEQFF
TRBD1	TRBV7-2	NA	TRBJ1-2	TGTGCCAGCAGCGTATCCGGGACAGACCTCAACTATGGCTACACCTTC	CASSVSGTDLNYGYTF
TRBD2	TRBV20-1	many	TRBJ2-3	TGCAGTGCTCGGGGAGGGGGCACAGATACGCAGTATTTT	CSARGGGTDTQYF
TRBD1	TRBV20-1	NA	TRBJ1-4	TGCAGTGCTAGAGAGGGACAGTTAAATGAAAAACTGTTTTTT	CSAREGQLNEKLFF
TRBD1	TRBV6-5	NA	TRBJ1-2	TGTGCCAGCAATTATCTGGACAGGGAAGACTATGGCTACACCTTC	CASNYLDREDYGYTF
NA	TRBV29-1	few	TRBJ2-5	TGCAGCGTTGACCGGGGGCCCCAAGAGACCCAGTACTTC	CSVDRGPQETQYF
TRBD1	TRBV5-1	NA	TRBJ1-2	TGCGCCAGCAGCATCCAGGGGGCCGAGGGCTACACCTTC	CASSIQGAEGYTF
TRBD2	TRBV4-3	NA	TRBJ2-1	TGCGCCAGCAGCCAAGCAGTACTAGCGGGGTACAATGAGCAGTTCTTC	CASSQAVLAGYNEQFF
NA	TRBV20-1	NA	TRBJ1-2	TGCAGTGCTTACGACAGAACCTATGGCTACACCTTC	CSAYDRTYGYTF
NA	TRBV20-1	NA	TRBJ1-5	TGCAGTGCGTCGAGGGATACAGGGTCAGGTCAGCCCCAGCATTTT	CSASRDTGSGQPQHF
TRBD1	TRBV7-2	NA	TRBJ1-1	TGTGCCAGCAGCCCTGGACAGGCGAACACTGAAGCTTTCTTT	CASSPGQANTEAFF
NA	TRBV6-2/TRBV6-3	NA	TRBJ2-1	TGTGCCAGCAGTACCGGACTCAAAAATGAGCAGTTCTTC	CASSTGLKNEQFF
NA	TRBV7-2	once	TRBJ2-3	TGTGCCAGCAGTCCCCCCCTCCTCCCGAGGGCAGATACGCAGTATTTT	CASSPPLLPRADTQYF
NA	TRBV6-6	few	TRBJ2-3	TGTGCCAGCAGTTACGACGACCCCTCGTCGCAGTATTTT	CASSYDDPSSQYF
NA	TRBV6-5	NA	TRBJ2-7	TGTGCCAGCAGTTACTCGGAAGCAGGGTTTGCCTACGAGCAGTACTTC	CASSYSEAGFAYEQYF
NA	TRBV10-3	NA	TRBJ2-2	TGTGCCACCTGCGTTTTGGGGACATCGGTCGCGAACACCGGGGAGCTGTTTTTT	CATCVLGTSVANTGELFF
NA	TRBV6-5	NA	TRBJ2-3	TGTGCCAGCAGTCCGTATAGATGGGGCACAGATACGCAGTATTTT	CASSPYRWGTDTQYF
NA	TRBV7-9	NA	TRBJ1-1	TGTGCCAGCAGCTTAGGGACATCTAAGAACACTGAAGCTTTCTTT	CASSLGTSKNTEAFF
TRBD1	TRBV4-3	NA	TRBJ2-1	TGCGCCAGCAGCAAGGGACAGATAAATGAGCAGTTCTTC	CASSKGQINEQFF
NA	TRBV30	few	TRBJ1-2	TGTGCCTGGTCCCGGAATCCCCGGGCTGGCTACACCTTC	CAWSRNPRAGYTF
TRBD2	TRBV5-4	NA	TRBJ2-7	TGTGCCAGCAGCTCCGGACTAGCGAGCTCCTACGAGCAGTACTTC	CASSSGLASSYEQYF
TRBD2	TRBV20-1	NA	TRBJ2-7	TGCAGTGCTAGTGGGGCTAGCGGACTCTACGAGCAGTACTTC	CSASGASGLYEQYF
NA	TRBV20-1	NA	TRBJ2-5	TGCAGTGCTAGAGATCTTCGTGTGGAGACCCAGTACTTC	CSARDLRVETQYF
NA	TRBV29-1	NA	TRBJ1-5	TGCAGCGTCCCAGGGGTTGGCAATCAGCCCCAGCATTTT	CSVPGVGNQPQHF
TRBD1	TRBV12-3/TRBV12-4	once	TRBJ2-7	TGTGCCAGCAGACCAAGACAGGGGGCGGCCTCCGAGCAGTACTTC	CASRPRQGAASEQYF
NA	TRBV3-1	NA	TRBJ2-3	TGTGCCAGCAGCCAAGAGAAGGTGGTGGATACGCAGTATTTT	CASSQEKVVDTQYF
TRBD1	TRBV20-1	once	TRBJ2-5	TGCAGTGCGGGGCTCAGGGGGCTCCAAGAGACCCAGTACTTC	CSAGLRGLQETQYF
NA	TRBV4-3	NA	TRBJ2-3	TGCGCCAGCAGCCAAGAAGGGGGGGATACGCAGTATTTT	CASSQEGGDTQYF
NA	TRBV2	NA	TRBJ2-6	TGTGCCAGCAGTGAACGGGCTTCCGGGGCCAACGTCCTGACTTTC	CASSERASGANVLTF
NA	TRBV5-5	NA	TRBJ1-5	TGTGCCAGCAGCCAAGGAGAGCAGCCCCAGCATTTT	CASSQGEQPQHF
NA	TRBV15	NA	TRBJ2-1	TGTGCCACCAGCGCTCGGTTCACTCTCAATGAGCAGTTCTTC	CATSARFTLNEQFF
NA	TRBV9	NA	TRBJ2-3	TGTGCCAGCAGCCCCCCTGGGTGGAGCACAGATACGCAGTATTTT	CASSPPGWSTDTQYF
NA	TRBV6-5	once	TRBJ2-3	TGTGCCAGCAGTTACTCCGCGACTAAGGGTGAGGTGTATTTT	CASSYSATKGEVYF
NA	TRBV6-5	few	TRBJ1-5	TGTGCCAGCAGTTACACTCAGAGCAATCAGCCCCAGCATTTT	CASSYTQSNQPQHF
NA	TRBV20-1	NA	TRBJ2-1	TGCAGTGCTACGGGCTACACTGAGCGGTTCTTT	CSATGYTERFF
NA	TRBV6-6	NA	TRBJ1-2	TGTGCCAGCAGTTCCCTGACAGCTAACTATGGCTACACCTTC	CASSSLTANYGYTF
NA	TRBV5-6	NA	TRBJ2-3	TGTGCCAGCAGCTTGGCCATGGGGGTTCTCACAGATACGCAGTATTTT	CASSLAMGVLTDTQYF
TRBD2	TRBV5-1	NA	TRBJ2-5	TGCGCCAGCAGCTTGGTGGCCGGGCCTAGCGGCAATGAGCAGTACTTC	CASSLVAGPSGNEQYF
NA	TRBV7-8	NA	TRBJ2-5	TGTGCCAGCGCAGCCCAAGAGACCCAGTACTTC	CASAAQETQYF
TRBD1	TRBV29-1	once	TRBJ2-7	TGCAGCGTTGAAAGGGGGACAGTGAGCTACGAGCAGTACTTC	CSVERGTVSYEQYF